These T cell receptor beta chains were read from a single sample in a study of spatial heterogeneity in lung cancer. MiXCR, applied by TCRdb to the 5' RACE reads, yields one record per CDR3 protein. Seen here are tens of thousands of distinct CDR3 sequences, about 12% observed once, and the top ten hold over 40%. The specimen comprised PBMCs, sampled at surgery. These receptor sequences come from a male donor with early-stage non-small cell lung cancer. Each CDR3 is given with its conserved first and last residue. Fields, in order: V gene, clone size, J gene, D gene, CDR3 DNA, CDR3 protein. A D gene is named only where the DNA matches it firmly. Some rows mark clone size as missing; the rest say once, few, many or name a class of expanded clone.

TRBV5-1	few	TRBJ2-3	TRBD1	TGCGCCAGCAGCTCGACTACGGCACAGGGGGCGCAGTATTTT	CASSSTTAQGAQYF
TRBV4-2	.	TRBJ2-1	.	TGTGCCAGCAGCCAAGATCCCCACGGGGGAAGCTCCTACAATGAGCAGTTCTTC	CASSQDPHGGSSYNEQFF
TRBV27	.	TRBJ2-2	.	TGTGCCAGCAGTTTCCGCGGGTTAACCGGGGAGCTGTTTTTT	CASSFRGLTGELFF
TRBV7-2	few	TRBJ2-7	.	TGTGCCAGCAGCTTATTAGGAGCACCCTACGAGCAGTACTTC	CASSLLGAPYEQYF
TRBV7-9	many	TRBJ1-1	.	TGTGCCAGCAGCCATACGATCAGGGGCAGCCGCACTGAAGCTTTCTTT	CASSHTIRGSRTEAFF
TRBV12-3/TRBV12-4	.	TRBJ1-5	TRBD1	TGTGCCAGCAGACAGGGGGCGGGAAGCAATCAGCCCCAGCATTTT	CASRQGAGSNQPQHF
TRBV5-6	many	TRBJ1-2	TRBD1	TGTGCCAGCAGCTCAACGCCGGGACAGGGGGCCAGTGGCTACACCTTC	CASSSTPGQGASGYTF
TRBV19	.	TRBJ1-1	.	TGTGCCAGTAGTATAGCCCCGCTTTACAGTGCCCGGGAAGCTTTCTTT	CASSIAPLYSAREAFF
TRBV7-2	.	TRBJ2-3	.	TGTGCCAGCAGCATTAGCGGAAGCACAGATACGCAGTATTTT	CASSISGSTDTQYF
TRBV7-2	.	TRBJ1-5	.	TGTGCCAGCAGCTTACAAGGGACTCGCAATCAGCCCCAGCATTTT	CASSLQGTRNQPQHF
TRBV7-3	many	TRBJ2-1	TRBD2	TGTGCCAGCAGCCGGACTAGCGGAAATACCTACAATGAGCAGTTCTTC	CASSRTSGNTYNEQFF
TRBV4-3	.	TRBJ2-1	.	TGCGCCAGCAGCCGTGGCGGAGGGGAGGACAATGAGCAGTTCTTC	CASSRGGGEDNEQFF
TRBV5-6	few	TRBJ2-1	TRBD2	TGTGCCAGCAGCTTGGAAGCGGGAGGGGGCACCTACAATGAGCAGTTCTTC	CASSLEAGGGTYNEQFF
TRBV6-2/TRBV6-3	few	TRBJ2-3	.	TGTGCCAGCCTAGTGGACCCCCACCACACAGATACGCAGTATTTT	CASLVDPHHTDTQYF
TRBV12-3/TRBV12-4	.	TRBJ1-5	.	TGTGCCAGCAGTTTAACGTCAGGGGCTGGCAATCAGCCCCAGCATTTT	CASSLTSGAGNQPQHF
TRBV12-3/TRBV12-4	.	TRBJ2-3	.	TGTGCCAGCAGTGGGACCGGGACCACAGGTTCAGATACGCAGTATTTT	CASSGTGTTGSDTQYF